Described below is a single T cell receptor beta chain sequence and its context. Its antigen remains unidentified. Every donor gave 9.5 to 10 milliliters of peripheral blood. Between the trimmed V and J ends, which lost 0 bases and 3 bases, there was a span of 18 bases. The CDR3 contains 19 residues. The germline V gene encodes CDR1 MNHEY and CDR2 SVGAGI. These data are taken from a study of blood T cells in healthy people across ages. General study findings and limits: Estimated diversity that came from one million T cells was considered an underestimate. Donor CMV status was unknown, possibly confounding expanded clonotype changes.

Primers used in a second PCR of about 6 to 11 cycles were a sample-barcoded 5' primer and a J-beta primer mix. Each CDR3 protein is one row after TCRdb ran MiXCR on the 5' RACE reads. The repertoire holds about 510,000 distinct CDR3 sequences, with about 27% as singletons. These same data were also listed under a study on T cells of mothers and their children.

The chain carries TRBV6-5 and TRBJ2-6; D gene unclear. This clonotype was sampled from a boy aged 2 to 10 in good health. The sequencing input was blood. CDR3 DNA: TGTGCCAGCAGTTACTCTTCCCCGTCGGTCTCAGTTGGGGCCAACGTCCTGACTTTC. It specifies CASSYSSPSVSVGANVLTF.